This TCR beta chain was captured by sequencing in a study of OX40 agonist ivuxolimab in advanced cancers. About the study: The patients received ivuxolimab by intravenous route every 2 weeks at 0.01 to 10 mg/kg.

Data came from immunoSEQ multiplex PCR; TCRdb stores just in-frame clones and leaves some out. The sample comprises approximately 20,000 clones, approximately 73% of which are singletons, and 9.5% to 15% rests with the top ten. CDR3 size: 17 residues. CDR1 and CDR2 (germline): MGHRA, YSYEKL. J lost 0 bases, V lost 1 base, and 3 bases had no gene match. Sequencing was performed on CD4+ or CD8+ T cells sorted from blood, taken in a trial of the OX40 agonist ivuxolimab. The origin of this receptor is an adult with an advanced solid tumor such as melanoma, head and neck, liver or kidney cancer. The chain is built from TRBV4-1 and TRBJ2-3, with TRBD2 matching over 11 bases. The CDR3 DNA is TGCGCCAGCAGCCAAGTAACTAGCGGGGGCAGCACAGATACGCAGTATTTT. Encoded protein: CASSQVTSGGSTDTQYF.